One sample yielded the 25 T cell receptor beta chains listed below, sequenced in a study of T-cell memory formation after mild COVID-19. One entry per CDR3 protein results from TCRdb running MiXCR on the 5' RACE reads. The profile shows roughly 120,000 distinct CDR3 sequences, roughly 15% of them singletons. The material sequenced was PBMCs or a T cell subset sorted from them (not recorded which). The source is an adult woman who had mild COVID-19 (a few samples of this study predate the infection). Cell type and time point are not known.

The chain combines TRBV5-1 with TRBJ2-6, with D unresolved. Trimming left V 0 bases short and J 0 bases short, with 10 bases between. CDR3 length: 17 amino acids. Germline CDR1 is SGHRS and CDR2 is YFSETQ. CDR3 protein: CASSLDPANSGANVLTF. CDR3 DNA: TGCGCCAGCAGCTTGGACCCAGCTAACTCTGGGGCCAACGTCCTGACTTTC.

This clonotype was counted between two and nine times. The genes are TRBV29-1 and TRBJ2-1; 11 bases map to TRBD1. V lost 4 bases to trimming and J lost 4 bases; unmatched junction nucleotides: 6. Germline V gives CDR1 SQVTM, CDR2 ANQGSEA. CDR3 size: 15 residues. DNA of the CDR3: TGCAGCGTTGCCCGGGGGACAGGGGGTTACAATGAGCAGTTCTTC. Translated: CSVARGTGGYNEQFF.

This clonotype was picked up a small number of times. This chain links TRBV9 with TRBJ2-2, with 8 bases identical to TRBD2. Looked up from germline, CDR1 is SGDLS and CDR2 is YYNGEE. The CDR3 totals 18 residues. With V trimmed by 0 bases and J by 6 bases, 13 bases remained unmatched. CDR3 in amino acids: CASSVAPGGDRRAGELFF. The CDR3 DNA sequence: TGTGCCAGCAGCGTAGCTCCCGGGGGGGACCGTCGTGCCGGGGAGCTGTTTTTT.

This chain uses TRBV7-8 with TRBJ2-1; 16 nucleotides match TRBD2. Germline CDR1 is SGHVS and CDR2 is FQNEAQ. The CDR3 covers 20 residues. The V segment lost 4 bases and the J segment 3 bases; nucleotides outside the gene matches: 12. In DNA, the CDR3 is TGTGCCAGCAGCTCCGGGACTAGCGGGAGGGCCCCTGTCCGCTACAATGAGCAGTTCTTC. As protein: CASSSGTSGRAPVRYNEQFF.

This clonotype showed up just a few times. This chain uses TRBV5-1 with TRBJ1-6; no clear D gene. The CDR3 totals 13 residues. Looked up from germline, CDR1 is SGHRS and CDR2 is YFSETQ. The germline V and J ends were trimmed by 4 bases and 7 bases, with 9 bases remaining between them. The DNA of the CDR3 is TGCGCCAGCAGCGTCCGGGAGAATTCACCCCTCCACTTT. It encodes CASSVRENSPLHF.

The chain recombines TRBV20-1 with TRBJ1-5; TRBD1 might be the D (5 bases). V was trimmed by 0 bases and J by 0 bases, leaving 15 bases between them. The CDR3 loop spans 17 amino acids. CDR1 DFQATT and CDR2 SNEGSKA come from the germline V gene (reference sequence). CDR3 loop: CSARDRRGGNSNQPQHF. The CDR3 DNA follows: TGCAGTGCTAGAGATCGTAGGGGTGGGAATAGCAATCAGCCCCAGCATTTT.

This clonotype was seen a few times. CDR3 DNA: TGTGCCAGCAGTTCAACAGGGGGAAAGAACGAGCAGTACTTC. This sequence encodes CASSSTGGKNEQYF. The rearrangement uses TRBV12-3 or TRBV12-4 and TRBJ2-7, with 8 positions matching TRBD1. The CDR3 totals 14 residues. Unmatched junction bases numbered 7, after V lost 4 bases and J lost 5 bases.

This clonotype appeared a few times. CDR3 sequence reads: CASSLGGWGTDTQYF. In DNA form, the CDR3 reads TGCGCCAGCAGCTTGGGTGGCTGGGGCACAGATACGCAGTATTTT. V gene TRBV5-1 combines with J gene TRBJ2-3, with D uncertain. The CDR3 spans 15 residues. Germline V lookup: CDR1 SGHRS, CDR2 YFSETQ. Trimming pared 0 bases from V and 1 base from J, leaving 9 bases between.

The chain is built from TRBV28 and TRBJ2-7; no definite D call. Germline values: CDR1 MDHEN, CDR2 SYDVKM. The V end lost 5 bases, the J end lost 0 bases, and 8 bases lay between the germline ends. This CDR3 has 13 residues. CDR3: CASSEESSYEQYF. DNA of the CDR3: TGTGCCAGCAGTGAGGAAAGCTCCTACGAGCAGTACTTC.

The V call is TRBV7-8, the J call TRBJ2-7, with D possibly TRBD2 on 5 matching bases. This CDR3 region has 12 residues. In germline, CDR1 is SGHVS, CDR2 FQNEAQ. The V and J ends lost 4 bases and 3 bases respectively, with 7 bases between them. DNA of the CDR3: TGTGCCAGCAGCTACGGGGACTACGAGCAGTACTTC. Translating it yields CASSYGDYEQYF.

The J gene is TRBJ2-4, the V gene TRBV2; possible D gene TRBD1, 6 bases. This CDR3 is built from 14 residues. Trimming pared 2 bases from V and 4 bases from J, leaving 9 bases between. Germline loops: CDR1 SNHLY, CDR2 FYNNEI. The CDR3 DNA is TGTGCCAGCAGTGAAACAGGGCTTAAAAACATTCAGTACTTC. It specifies CASSETGLKNIQYF.

J is TRBJ2-3 and V is TRBV7-9, with 10 bases matching TRBD2. Germline V CDR1 and CDR2: SEHNR, FQNEAQ (reference sequence). The CDR3 covers 16 residues. Trimming took 5 bases from V and 5 from J; bases not matched to a gene: 10. The DNA for the CDR3 is TGTGCCAGCAGCCCCGTGAGCGGGAGGGGCCTAGATACGCAGTATTTT. This sequence encodes CASSPVSGRGLDTQYF.

This clonotype was counted between two and nine times. V gene TRBV11-3 combines with J gene TRBJ2-1; the match to TRBD1 covers 9 bases. Trimming removed 3 bases from V and 3 bases from J; junction bases left unmatched: 3. This CDR3 has 15 residues. CDR1 is SGHNT and CDR2 is YENEEA in the germline V gene. The CDR3 protein is CASSFQTGGYNEQFF. In DNA, the CDR3 is TGTGCCAGCAGCTTTCAGACAGGGGGCTACAATGAGCAGTTCTTC. The complete variable domain, with remaining parts taken from reference TRBV11-3 and TRBJ2-1, reads EAGVVQSPRYKIIEKKQPVAFWCNPISGHNTLYWYLQNLGQGPELLIRYENEEAVDDSQLPKDRFSAERLKGVDSTLKIQPAELGDSAVYLCASSFQTGGYNEQFFGPGTRLTVL.

Only one count was recorded for this clonotype. The chain uses TRBV7-3 and TRBJ2-5; 7 bases are shared with TRBD1. CDR3 length: 15 residues. Trimming cost V 5 bases and J 2 bases; bases outside gene matches: 8. The germline V gene encodes CDR1 SGHTA and CDR2 FQGTGA. The CDR3 region is CASSMTGLPQETQYF. The CDR3, as DNA: TGTGCCAGCAGCATGACAGGGCTGCCGCAAGAGACCCAGTACTTC.

This clonotype was seen a few times. The V gene is TRBV30, the J gene TRBJ2-7; D tentatively reads TRBD1 or TRBD2 (5 bases each). V lost 5 bases and J 9 bases, leaving 17 bases between the germline ends. Germline V gene sequence: CDR1 GTSNPN, CDR2 SVGIG (reference sequence). This CDR3 spans 12 amino acids. CDR3 in amino acids: CAWQRGPGRQYF. The CDR3 DNA reads TGTGCCTGGCAACGGGGCCCTGGGAGGCAGTACTTC.

The gene calls are TRBV12-3 or TRBV12-4 and TRBJ2-7; TRBD1 aligns across 9 bases. The ends lost 5 bases at V and 6 bases at J; junction bases unmatched: 11. The CDR3 contains 15 residues. CDR3 DNA: TGTGCCAGCAGTGAATCCGGGACAGGGATTCCCGAGCAGTACTTC. As protein: CASSESGTGIPEQYF.

The chain has TRBV7-2 and TRBJ2-2, with D maybe TRBD2 (6 bases). CDR1 SGHTA and CDR2 FQGNSA come from the germline V gene. V was pared by 1 base and J by 4 bases, with 16 bases between. CDR3 size: 17 residues. The CDR3 nucleotides are TGTGCCAGCAGCTTAGACGGGACTCGACGTATCACCGGGGAGCTGTTTTTT. Translated, it gives CASSLDGTRRITGELFF.

This clonotype occurred a few times. The chain is built from TRBV3-1 and TRBJ2-7; 10 nucleotides align to TRBD2. V lost 8 bases to trimming and J lost 2 bases; unmatched junction nucleotides: 9. Germline CDR1 and CDR2: LGHDT and YNNKEL (reference sequence). The length of the CDR3 is 15 residues. The CDR3 is CASPTSGRATYEQYF. The CDR3 nucleotides are TGTGCCAGCCCCACGAGCGGGAGGGCCACCTACGAGCAGTACTTC.

This clonotype was seen only once. The chain joins TRBV18 to TRBJ1-2; D gene uncertain. CDR1 and CDR2 from the germline V gene are KGHSH and LQKENI. This CDR3 contains 13 residues. Trimming stripped 4 bases from V and 1 base from J, with 7 bases between. The CDR3 loop is CASSRELNYGYTF. The DNA of the CDR3 is TGTGCCAGCTCACGAGAACTTAACTATGGCTACACCTTC. The whole variable domain, filled in from reference TRBV18 and TRBJ1-2, reads NAGVMQNPRHLVRRRGQEARLRCSPMKGHSHVYWYRQLPEEGLKFMVYLQKENIIDESGMPKERFSAEFPKEGPSILRIQQVVRGDSAAYFCASSRELNYGYTFGSGTRLTVV.

The V call is TRBV12-3 or TRBV12-4, the J call TRBJ2-7; the match to TRBD2 covers 10 bases. The CDR3 sequence is 15 residues long. V lost 3 bases, J lost 0 bases, and 2 bases stayed unmatched. The CDR3 sequence: CASSLRTSGSYEQYF. CDR3 in DNA: TGTGCCAGCAGTTTGAGGACTAGCGGCTCCTACGAGCAGTACTTC.

This clonotype was found a few times. This chain connects TRBV18 to TRBJ2-7; no clear D. The CDR3 has 13 amino acids. Germline V gene lookup returns CDR1 KGHSH and CDR2 LQKENI. V was pared by 3 bases and J by 0 bases, with 6 bases between. This CDR3 reads CASSPPVSYEQYF. Written as DNA, the CDR3 is TGTGCCAGCTCACCCCCCGTCTCCTACGAGCAGTACTTC.

The genes are TRBV12-3 or TRBV12-4 and TRBJ2-3; a possible D gene is TRBD2 (5 bases). V was shortened by 5 bases and J by 11 bases, with 17 bases between the two germline ends. The CDR3 length is 13 residues. The CDR3 DNA reads TGTGCCAGCAGTCCCCCAGGACTGGAAGGGCAGTATTTT. Its translation: CASSPPGLEGQYF.

This clonotype showed up just a few times. The chain employs TRBV7-8 and TRBJ2-2, with D maybe TRBD2 (6 bases). Germline loops: CDR1 SGHVS, CDR2 FQNEAQ. V shed 2 bases and J shed 1 base, with 11 bases lying between them. The CDR3 length is 16 residues. The CDR3 nucleotides read TGTGCCAGCAGCTTAAGTGTCGGGGGGAACACCGGGGAGCTGTTTTTT. This translates into CASSLSVGGNTGELFF.

This clonotype was recorded once. The V and J genes are TRBV19 and TRBJ2-7; tentative D call: TRBD2 (6 bases). This CDR3 is built from 12 residues. V was clipped by 5 bases and J by 7 bases, with 12 bases between them. From germline, CDR1 is LNHDA and CDR2 SQIVND (reference sequence). CDR3 sequence (DNA): TGTGCCAGTAGTCCGAGCGCGGGGGAGCAGTACTTC. Translation gives CASSPSAGEQYF. The variable domain in full, with the rest retrieved from reference TRBV19 and TRBJ2-7, is DGGITQSPKYLFRKEGQNVTLSCEQNLNHDAMYWYRQDPGQGLRLIYYSQIVNDFQKGDIAEGYSVSREKKESFPLTVTSAQKNPTAFYLCASSPSAGEQYFGPGTRLTVT.

J is TRBJ2-2 and V is TRBV10-3; tentatively, D is TRBD2 (6 bases). This CDR3 has 13 amino acids. CDR1 is ENHRY, CDR2 SYGVKD, per germline. Trimming removed 11 bases at V and 3 bases at J, with 13 bases between. CDR3 in amino acids: CALRPGDTGELFF. For the CDR3, the DNA is TGTGCCCTCCGACCGGGGGACACCGGGGAGCTGTTTTTT.